Listed below are T cell receptor beta chains from one sample, sequenced in a study of T cells in Graves' hyperthyroidism and ophthalmopathy. From the multiplex PCR reads, TCRdb called clonotypes with MiXCR, one entry per CDR3 protein. The data show over 200,000 distinct CDR3 sequences, roughly a sixth seen once. Sequenced sample: blood. These receptors all come from a middle-aged man with Graves' hyperthyroidism. Each CDR3 is given with its conserved first and last residue. Fields, in order: clone size, V gene, D gene, J gene, CDR3 DNA, CDR3 protein. The D gene is left open where the match is weak. Only some rows state a clone size, as once, few, many or a class for expanded clones.

size: many
V: TRBV2
D: NA
J: TRBJ1-5
DNA: TGTGCCAGCGGGGGTGACGGCAATCAGCCCCAGCATTTT
CDR3: CASGGDGNQPQHF

size: few
V: TRBV6-2/TRBV6-3
D: NA
J: TRBJ1-6
DNA: TGTGCCAGCAGGCCCACCGGAGGGCTTAATTCACCCCTCCACTTT
CDR3: CASRPTGGLNSPLHF

size: many
V: TRBV29-1
D: NA
J: TRBJ2-7
DNA: TGCAGCGGGGGGACAAGTACCTACGAGCAGTACTTC
CDR3: CSGGTSTYEQYF

size: NA
V: TRBV24-1
D: TRBD1
J: TRBJ1-4
DNA: TGTGCCACCAGTGATACACAGGGGGCCAGTGAAAAACTGTTTTTT
CDR3: CATSDTQGASEKLFF

size: many
V: TRBV30
D: NA
J: TRBJ1-6
DNA: TGTGCCTGGAGTTCAGACCCGCGAGATTCACCCCTCCACTTT
CDR3: CAWSSDPRDSPLHF

size: once
V: TRBV29-1
D: NA
J: TRBJ1-3
DNA: TGCAGCGTTGATGAAATTTCTGGAAACACCATATATTTT
CDR3: CSVDEISGNTIYF

size: many
V: TRBV12-3/TRBV12-4
D: TRBD2
J: TRBJ2-1
DNA: TGTGCCAGCAGAAGGACCAGCGGGAGTGGGGATGAGCAGTTCTTC
CDR3: CASRRTSGSGDEQFF

size: few
V: TRBV6-1
D: NA
J: TRBJ1-6
DNA: TGTGCCAGCAGACCCGACGGTAGCAATTCACCCCTCCACTTT
CDR3: CASRPDGSNSPLHF

size: many
V: TRBV6-1
D: TRBD1
J: TRBJ1-4
DNA: TGTGCCTCCCGGGGCGGGACAGCTAATGAAAAACTGTTTTTT
CDR3: CASRGGTANEKLFF

size: NA
V: TRBV19
D: TRBD1
J: TRBJ2-7
DNA: TGTGCCAGTAGCATGGACAGGGAAGCATACGAGCAGTACTTC
CDR3: CASSMDREAYEQYF

size: many
V: TRBV7-3
D: TRBD2
J: TRBJ2-1
DNA: TGTGCCAGCAGCTCACTTGCGGGACTAGCGGGAGGTCCGCAGTTCTTC
CDR3: CASSSLAGLAGGPQFF

size: few
V: TRBV4-1
D: NA
J: TRBJ2-7
DNA: TGCGCCAGCAGCCAAGGACATACCTACGAGCAGTACTTC
CDR3: CASSQGHTYEQYF

size: NA
V: TRBV12-3/TRBV12-4
D: TRBD1
J: TRBJ1-2
DNA: TGTGCCAGTAACCGGGGACAGGGGGCTTATGGCTACACCTTC
CDR3: CASNRGQGAYGYTF

size: many
V: TRBV12-3/TRBV12-4
D: TRBD2
J: TRBJ2-1
DNA: TGTGCCAGCAGCCGAACCTTACTAGCGGGAGTCCACAATGAGCAGTTCTTC
CDR3: CASSRTLLAGVHNEQFF

size: NA
V: TRBV30
D: NA
J: TRBJ2-7
DNA: TGTGCCTGGAGTTACCTGGCGCTAGCGAGCTCCTACGAGCAGTACTTC
CDR3: CAWSYLALASSYEQYF

size: NA
V: TRBV28
D: TRBD1
J: TRBJ1-1
DNA: TGTGCCAGCATCCTTCCCGGGACAGGGCGGACTGAAGCTTTCTTT
CDR3: CASILPGTGRTEAFF

size: many
V: TRBV5-1
D: TRBD1
J: TRBJ2-1
DNA: TGCGCCAGCAGCCGACAGGGCAATGAGCAGTTCTTC
CDR3: CASSRQGNEQFF

size: NA
V: TRBV7-9
D: NA
J: TRBJ2-6
DNA: TGTGCCAGCAGCCCTGGGGGTTTTTGGGCTGGGGCCAACGTCCTGACTTTC
CDR3: CASSPGGFWAGANVLTF

size: many
V: TRBV13
D: TRBD1
J: TRBJ2-3
DNA: TGTGCCAGCAGCGCGAGGGGGCTCCAAGATACGCAGTATTTT
CDR3: CASSARGLQDTQYF

size: NA
V: TRBV20-1
D: TRBD1
J: TRBJ2-1
DNA: TGCAGCGCTCCTCCCACGGACAGGGTTGTAAATGAGCAGTTCTTC
CDR3: CSAPPTDRVVNEQFF

size: once
V: TRBV2
D: NA
J: TRBJ2-3
DNA: TGTGCCAGCAGTGAAACCGCCTCATTCGGCCCCAAGGGGGATACGCAGTATTTT
CDR3: CASSETASFGPKGDTQYF

size: many
V: TRBV12-3/TRBV12-4
D: NA
J: TRBJ2-1
DNA: TGTGCCAGCAGTTCTCCATACCGCAACTACAATGAGCAGTTCTTC
CDR3: CASSSPYRNYNEQFF

size: many
V: TRBV7-9
D: TRBD1
J: TRBJ2-7
DNA: TGTGCCAGCAGCCCCGGGACAGGGGGTTACGAGCAGTACTTC
CDR3: CASSPGTGGYEQYF

size: NA
V: TRBV9
D: NA
J: TRBJ2-5
DNA: TGTGCCAGCAGCGTAGTTGGGGGGAGCGGAGAGACCCAGTACTTC
CDR3: CASSVVGGSGETQYF

size: many
V: TRBV12-3/TRBV12-4
D: TRBD2
J: TRBJ2-5
DNA: TGTGCCAGCAGTTCCGGGACTAGAGAGACCCAGTACTTC
CDR3: CASSSGTRETQYF

size: NA
V: TRBV2
D: TRBD2
J: TRBJ2-5
DNA: TGTGCCAGCAGTGAAGCATTTCCCTCCGGGGGGGGGCGAGAGACCCAGTACTTC
CDR3: CASSEAFPSGGGRETQYF

size: many
V: TRBV27
D: NA
J: TRBJ2-1
DNA: TGTGCCAGCAAACGGGACCCCGGGATCGGTGAGCAGTTCTTC
CDR3: CASKRDPGIGEQFF

size: few
V: TRBV7-9
D: TRBD2
J: TRBJ2-1
DNA: TGTGCCAGCAGCCCTAGCGGGAACCGGTACAATGAGCAGTTCTTC
CDR3: CASSPSGNRYNEQFF

size: many
V: TRBV3-1
D: NA
J: TRBJ2-1
DNA: TGTGCCAGCAACCGCTTTGGCGGGATGGTCGATGAGCAGTTCTTC
CDR3: CASNRFGGMVDEQFF

size: NA
V: TRBV15
D: TRBD1
J: TRBJ1-4
DNA: TGTGCCACCAGTCGGGACAGGGCAACTAATGAAAAACTGTTTTTT
CDR3: CATSRDRATNEKLFF

size: NA
V: TRBV5-4
D: NA
J: TRBJ2-4
DNA: TGTGCCAGCAGCTTAAGCGGAGGGTTAGCCAAAAACATTCAGTACTTC
CDR3: CASSLSGGLAKNIQYF

size: NA
V: TRBV7-9
D: TRBD2
J: TRBJ2-3
DNA: TGTGCCAGCAGCTTAACTTCGGGAGGCTTCACAGATACGCAGTATTTT
CDR3: CASSLTSGGFTDTQYF

size: many
V: TRBV2
D: TRBD2
J: TRBJ2-7
DNA: TGTGCCAGCAGTGCCGGAGGGGCTAGCGGGATGGAACGCGAGCAGTACTTC
CDR3: CASSAGGASGMEREQYF

size: many
V: TRBV12-3/TRBV12-4
D: TRBD2
J: TRBJ2-1
DNA: TGTGCCAGCAGCCAAGGACTAGCGGGAGTTGAGCAGTTCTTC
CDR3: CASSQGLAGVEQFF

size: many
V: TRBV5-6
D: TRBD2
J: TRBJ2-2
DNA: TGTGCCAGCAGCTCCGCGGGAGGCGGGACTATGGCCGGGGAGCTGTTTTTT
CDR3: CASSSAGGGTMAGELFF

size: few
V: TRBV6-1
D: TRBD2
J: TRBJ2-5
DNA: TGTGCCACCCGGACTAGCTTGGAGACCCAGTACTTC
CDR3: CATRTSLETQYF

size: many
V: TRBV29-1
D: NA
J: TRBJ1-1
DNA: TGCAGCGTTGGTGGGCGGAATCTTGCTGAAGCTTTCTTT
CDR3: CSVGGRNLAEAFF

size: few
V: TRBV29-1
D: NA
J: TRBJ2-7
DNA: TGCAGCGTTCGGTTGGGAAGCTCCTACGAGCAGTACTTC
CDR3: CSVRLGSSYEQYF

size: NA
V: TRBV12-3/TRBV12-4
D: NA
J: TRBJ1-1
DNA: TGTGCCAGCAGTCGGTTAAAGGACACTGAAGCTTTCTTT
CDR3: CASSRLKDTEAFF

size: many
V: TRBV6-2/TRBV6-3
D: TRBD2
J: TRBJ2-7
DNA: TGTGCCAGCAGTTACTCGTCGGGAGGCGAGCAGTACTTC
CDR3: CASSYSSGGEQYF

size: NA
V: TRBV28
D: TRBD1
J: TRBJ2-5
DNA: TGTGCCAGCAGTTTGCAGGCAGGGGGTGATCAGCGAGAGACCCAGTACTTC
CDR3: CASSLQAGGDQRETQYF

size: many
V: TRBV3-1
D: NA
J: TRBJ1-2
DNA: TGTGCCAGCAGTCTCAATTCATGGACGAATGGCTACACCTTC
CDR3: CASSLNSWTNGYTF

size: many
V: TRBV18
D: NA
J: TRBJ2-7
DNA: TGTGCCAGCTCACCACCCCGCCGACAGTCACGAAAATACGAGCAGTACTTC
CDR3: CASSPPRRQSRKYEQYF

size: many
V: TRBV2
D: NA
J: TRBJ2-7
DNA: TGTGCCAGCAGTGAACGGGAGAGTACCGAGCAGTACTTC
CDR3: CASSERESTEQYF

size: many
V: TRBV27
D: TRBD2
J: TRBJ2-1
DNA: TGTGCCAGCAGTTTATATGAGGGACTACTAAATGAGCAGTTCTTC
CDR3: CASSLYEGLLNEQFF

size: NA
V: TRBV19
D: TRBD2
J: TRBJ2-1
DNA: TGTGCCAGTCTGCCTAGCGGGACCAATGAGCAGTTCTTC
CDR3: CASLPSGTNEQFF

size: NA
V: TRBV12-3/TRBV12-4
D: TRBD2
J: TRBJ2-1
DNA: TGTGCCAGCAGTTTAGGACTAGCGGGATTTAATGAGCAGTTCTTC
CDR3: CASSLGLAGFNEQFF

size: NA
V: TRBV15
D: NA
J: TRBJ2-3
DNA: TGTGCCACCAGCAGAGCTAGCGTTAGCACAGATACGCAGTATTTT
CDR3: CATSRASVSTDTQYF

size: many
V: TRBV5-1
D: NA
J: TRBJ2-3
DNA: TGCGCCAGCAGCTTGGAGGGCCTAGCGTGGGATACGCAGTATTTT
CDR3: CASSLEGLAWDTQYF

size: many
V: TRBV20-1
D: TRBD1
J: TRBJ2-1
DNA: TGCAGTGCTAGAGATCTGGACAGGGGGCATGAGCAGTTCTTC
CDR3: CSARDLDRGHEQFF

size: many
V: TRBV11-2
D: NA
J: TRBJ1-1
DNA: TGTGCCAGCAGCTTATGGGGGGGGACCTTCGCAGGACCAAACACTGAAGCTTTCTTT
CDR3: CASSLWGGTFAGPNTEAFF

size: NA
V: TRBV9
D: TRBD2
J: TRBJ2-3
DNA: TGTGCCAGCAGCGTAGAGGGACTAACGGTTGGTACGCAGTATTTT
CDR3: CASSVEGLTVGTQYF

size: many
V: TRBV7-9
D: NA
J: TRBJ2-5
DNA: TGTGCCAGCAGCTTAATGGCAGGCGCAGAGACCCAGTACTTC
CDR3: CASSLMAGAETQYF

size: NA
V: TRBV30
D: NA
J: TRBJ1-1
DNA: TGTGCCTGGAGTACGGGATTGAACACTGAAGCTTTCTTT
CDR3: CAWSTGLNTEAFF

size: many
V: TRBV12-3/TRBV12-4
D: TRBD1
J: TRBJ1-1
DNA: TGTGCCAGCAGTTCCCCGACAGGGGGCATGAACACTGAAGCTTTCTTT
CDR3: CASSSPTGGMNTEAFF